The next 32 T cell receptor beta chains were all read from a single sample in a study of T cell responses to AZD1222 COVID-19 vaccine. Sequencing was performed with immunoSEQ multiplex PCR; in TCRdb, only in-frame clones are kept and a portion is missing. The data show some 150,000 clones, approximately 90% seen once. The input for sequencing was peripheral blood, taken on day 0 of AZD1222 vaccination. The receptors originated from an adult in good health.

The V call is TRBV5-1, the J call TRBJ2-3, with 11 bases lining up with TRBD2. The CDR3 spans 15 residues. CDR1 SGHRS and CDR2 YFSETQ come from the germline V gene. Trimming at V came to 5 bases and at J to 1 base, leaving 3 bases not matched to a gene. The DNA of the CDR3 is TGCGCCAGCAGACTAGCGGGAGATGGCACAGATACGCAGTATTTT. It encodes CASRLAGDGTDTQYF.

This chain links TRBV7-2 with TRBJ2-4; D may be TRBD2 (6 bases). The CDR3 runs 15 residues. V gave up 2 bases and J gave up 3 bases, with 11 bases separating them. From germline, CDR1 is SGHTA and CDR2 FQGNSA. The CDR3 region is CASSLPRRGKNIQYF. In DNA form, the CDR3 reads TGTGCCAGCAGCTTACCGCGGAGGGGCAAAAACATTCAGTACTTC.

The chain employs TRBV14 and TRBJ1-4; 7 bases agree with TRBD1. J gave up 7 bases and V 2 bases, and 7 bases lay outside the gene matches. This CDR3 has 15 residues. Germline lookup yields CDR1 SGHDN and CDR2 FVKESK. The DNA for the CDR3 is TGTGCCAGCAGCCAAAGTGGCAGGGGGAGTGAAAAACTGTTTTTT. Amino acids: CASSQSGRGSEKLFF.

The chain is built from TRBV28 and TRBJ1-2; 9 bases map to TRBD1. Trimming removed 6 bases from V and 5 bases from J; junction bases left unmatched: 16. Per the germline V gene, CDR1 is MDHEN and CDR2 is SYDVKM. This CDR3 has 17 residues. CDR3 residues: CASSYLSSRDREYGYTF. The CDR3 DNA reads TGTGCCAGCAGCTACCTCAGTAGTCGGGACAGGGAATATGGCTACACCTTC.

This sequence joins TRBV10-3 and TRBJ1-5; possibly TRBD1 for D (6 bases). CDR3 length: 14 amino acids. Germline CDR1 ENHRY, CDR2 SYGVKD. V lost 10 bases and J lost 1, with 14 bases in between. The CDR3 protein is CATRSGQSNQPQHF. The CDR3 DNA sequence: TGTGCCACCAGATCCGGACAGAGCAATCAGCCCCAGCATTTT.

The chain uses TRBV19 and TRBJ2-7; D is uncertain. V was shortened by 4 bases and J by 0 bases, with 4 bases between the two germline ends. Per germline, CDR1 LNHDA and CDR2 SQIVND (reference sequence). There are 12 residues in the CDR3. The CDR3, as DNA: TGTGCCAGTAGTAACAGCTCCTACGAGCAGTACTTC. This gives the protein CASSNSSYEQYF. The whole variable domain, remainder taken from reference TRBV19 and TRBJ2-7, is DGGITQSPKYLFRKEGQNVTLSCEQNLNHDAMYWYRQDPGQGLRLIYYSQIVNDFQKGDIAEGYSVSREKKESFPLTVTSAQKNPTAFYLCASSNSSYEQYFGPGTRLTVT.

This chain connects TRBV28 to TRBJ1-2; no clear D gene. Germline CDR1 MDHEN, CDR2 SYDVKM. The ends were cut back, 3 bases at V and 4 bases at J, with 12 bases in the middle. CDR3 length: 14 residues. Written as DNA, the CDR3 is TGTGCCAGCAGTTTCCCTGGGTTTTCCTATGGCTACACCTTC. As protein: CASSFPGFSYGYTF.

The rearrangement uses TRBV27 and TRBJ2-5, with TRBD1 identical over 10 bases. CDR1 MNHEY and CDR2 SMNVEV come from the germline V gene (reference sequence). V shed 6 bases and J 5 bases; nucleotides not matched to a gene: 6. This CDR3 comprises 14 residues. The DNA for the CDR3 is TGTGCCAGCAGCCAGACAGGGGGCCTGGAGACCCAGTACTTC. Protein: CASSQTGGLETQYF.

As concerns this clone: Additional DNA sequences in this sample encode the identical CDR3. This chain uses TRBV27 with TRBJ2-2; 10 bases map to TRBD1. This CDR3 has 16 amino acids. The germline V gene encodes CDR1 MNHEY and CDR2 SMNVEV (reference sequence). With V trimmed by 8 bases and J by 6 bases, 12 bases remained unmatched. The CDR3 DNA is TGTGCCAGCTCGGGACTTGGGACAGGGGAGGCCGGGGAGCTGTTTTTT. Translating it yields CASSGLGTGEAGELFF.

The rearrangement joins TRBV21-1 to TRBJ2-3; TRBD1 is the table's D call and was not checked against the DNA. TRBV21-1 is a documented pseudogene. The CDR3 sequence is 16 residues long. The CDR3 protein is CASSTTGPESTDTQYF. As DNA, the CDR3 is TGTGCCAGCAGCACGACAGGCCCAGAGAGCACAGATACGCAGTATTTT.

The genes are TRBV7-2 and TRBJ2-1, with 16 nucleotides matching TRBD2. V lost 5 bases and J lost 2; bases outside the gene matches: 9. Germline V gene data show CDR1 as SGHTA and CDR2 as FQGNSA. This CDR3 region has 19 residues. CDR3 residues: CASSPRGTSGGAAYNEQFF. The CDR3 DNA reads TGTGCCAGCAGCCCCAGGGGGACTAGCGGGGGGGCGGCCTACAATGAGCAGTTCTTC.

CDR3 sequence (DNA): TGTGCCAGCAGCTTAGGGGGCCTCGGCACTGAAGCTTTCTTT. This translates into CASSLGGLGTEAFF. This chain links TRBV7-6 with TRBJ1-1; D perhaps matches TRBD1 (5 bases). This CDR3 spans 14 amino acids. CDR1 is SGHVS, CDR2 FNYEAQ, per germline. Deletions cut 1 base from V and 4 bases from J, with 10 bases between.

The chain joins TRBV28 to TRBJ2-1, with a weak D call TRBD1 (6 bases). The germline V and J ends were trimmed by 2 bases and 8 bases, with 10 bases remaining between them. This CDR3 is built from 13 residues. CDR1 is MDHEN and CDR2 is SYDVKM in the germline V gene. The CDR3 loop reads CASSLLQGYEQFF. The CDR3 DNA reads TGTGCCAGCAGTTTACTACAGGGTTATGAGCAGTTCTTC.

The chain couples TRBV19 to TRBJ1-1, with D uncertain. V was trimmed by 5 bases and J by 3 bases, leaving 16 bases between them. The CDR3 runs to 15 residues. Per germline, CDR1 LNHDA and CDR2 SQIVND (reference sequence). This CDR3 is CASSERHLRDTEAFF. CDR3 nucleotides: TGTGCCAGTAGTGAGCGACACCTCCGGGACACTGAAGCTTTCTTT. The complete variable domain, with remaining parts taken from reference TRBV19 and TRBJ1-1, reads DGGITQSPKYLFRKEGQNVTLSCEQNLNHDAMYWYRQDPGQGLRLIYYSQIVNDFQKGDIAEGYSVSREKKESFPLTVTSAQKNPTAFYLCASSERHLRDTEAFFGQGTRLTVV.

The chain uses TRBV4-2 and TRBJ1-6, with a tentative D call TRBD1 (6 bases). Germline V gene sequence: CDR1 LGHNA, CDR2 YNFKEQ. V shed 0 bases and J shed 7 bases, with 13 bases lying between them. CDR3 length equals 16 residues. CDR3: CASSQDSTGVNSPLHF. The CDR3 DNA reads as TGTGCCAGCAGCCAAGATTCGACAGGAGTCAATTCACCCCTCCACTTT.

V is TRBV2 and J is TRBJ2-7; D might be TRBD2 (6 bases). The germline gives CDR1 SNHLY, CDR2 FYNNEI. The CDR3 loop spans 12 amino acids. The V end was cut by 9 bases, the J end by 2 bases, with 11 bases between. In DNA, the CDR3 is TGTGCCAGGGGGACTGCGCCCTACGAGCAGTACTTC. Amino acids: CARGTAPYEQYF. Full variable domain (rest looked up from reference TRBV2 and TRBJ2-7): EPEVTQTPSHQVTQMGQEVILRCVPISNHLYFYWYRQILGQKVEFLVSFYNNEISEKSEIFDDQFSVERPDGSNFTLKIRSTKLEDSAMYFCARGTAPYEQYFGPGTRLTVT.

The chain's CDR3 is CASSLRAGESAGYTF. The CDR3, as DNA: TGTGCCAGTAGTCTGCGCGCCGGGGAGTCGGCTGGCTACACCTTC. The chain recombines TRBV19 with TRBJ1-2, with D uncertain. Trimming shortened V by 5 bases and J by 7 bases, and 20 bases separated the two germline ends. Germline V lookup: CDR1 LNHDA, CDR2 SQIVND (reference sequence). The CDR3 sequence is 15 residues long. Supplemented by reference TRBV19 and TRBJ1-2, the full variable domain reads DGGITQSPKYLFRKEGQNVTLSCEQNLNHDAMYWYRQDPGQGLRLIYYSQIVNDFQKGDIAEGYSVSREKKESFPLTVTSAQKNPTAFYLCASSLRAGESAGYTFGSGTRLTVV.

The chain is built from TRBV4-2 and TRBJ2-3, with 10 bases that match TRBD2. CDR1 is LGHNA, CDR2 YNFKEQ, per germline. With V trimmed by 0 bases and J by 9 bases, 12 bases remained unmatched. The CDR3 covers 17 residues. CDR3 protein: CASSQEASGGLRDTQYF. The CDR3 nucleotides are TGTGCCAGCAGCCAAGAAGCTAGCGGGGGCCTTAGGGACACGCAGTATTTT.

In the case of this clone: The junction departs from the called germline gene at one end, perhaps through a read error. The DNA of the CDR3 is TGTGTCAGCAGCTTCGGACCGAGCGCAGATACGCAGTATTTT. It yields the protein CVSSFGPSADTQYF. The J gene is TRBJ2-3, the V gene TRBV5-4; D is undetermined. CDR1 SGHNT and CDR2 YYREEE come from the germline V gene (reference sequence). This CDR3 comprises 14 residues.

This chain connects TRBV7-9 to TRBJ1-4; a possible D gene is TRBD1 (6 bases). V dropped 2 bases and J dropped 8 bases, with 15 bases sitting between them. There are 15 residues in the CDR3. CDR1 and CDR2 (germline): SEHNR, FQNEAQ (reference sequence). CDR3 sequence (DNA): TGTGCCAGCAGCTTAAAGGGGGGGCTACGGGAAAAACTGTTTTTT. Residues: CASSLKGGLREKLFF.

This chain joins TRBV28 and TRBJ2-6; no definite D call. Trimming shortened V by 5 bases and J by 4 bases, and 6 bases separated the two germline ends. This CDR3 spans 13 amino acids. Germline V gene data show CDR1 as MDHEN and CDR2 as SYDVKM. The CDR3 sequence is CASSTSGANVLTF. CDR3 DNA sequence: TGTGCCAGCAGTACCTCAGGGGCCAACGTCCTGACTTTC.

This clone was detected only once. The chain combines TRBV20-1 with TRBJ2-5; TRBD1 matches 10 bases. With 3 bases clipped from V and 4 bases from J, the junction kept 11 bases outside the gene matches. This CDR3 has 16 residues. Germline values: CDR1 DFQATT, CDR2 SNEGSKA (reference sequence). CDR3: CSASIPGTGERETQYF. The CDR3 nucleotides read TGCAGTGCTAGTATACCCGGGACAGGGGAGAGAGAGACCCAGTACTTC.

The chain uses TRBV9 and TRBJ2-1; 14 bases are shared with TRBD2. V dropped 3 bases and J dropped 12; count of bases not matched to a gene: 11. The germline V gene encodes CDR1 SGDLS and CDR2 YYNGEE. This CDR3 comprises 16 residues. The CDR3 spells CASSAPTSGRADGQFF. CDR3 in DNA: TGTGCCAGCAGCGCCCCGACTAGCGGGAGGGCCGATGGGCAGTTCTTC.

The chain joins TRBV20-1 to TRBJ2-3; no firm D call. CDR3 size: 12 residues. V gave up 3 bases and J gave up 6 bases, with 10 bases separating them. Looked up from germline, CDR1 is DFQATT and CDR2 is SNEGSKA (reference sequence). The CDR3 region is CSASSQTDTQYF. CDR3 nucleotides: TGCAGTGCTAGTTCCCAGACCGATACGCAGTATTTT.

This chain links TRBV6-4 with TRBJ2-3; 8 bases are shared with TRBD2. Germline V CDR1 and CDR2: MRHNA, SNTAGT. The trim removed 2 bases at V and 0 bases at J, leaving 4 bases unmatched. This CDR3 has 16 residues. CDR3 sequence (DNA): TGTGCCAGCAGTGACACGCCGGGAGGGAGCACAGATACGCAGTATTTT. Amino acids: CASSDTPGGSTDTQYF.

The gene calls are TRBV28 and TRBJ2-1; 9 bases map to TRBD1. The ends lost 6 bases at V and 7 bases at J; junction bases unmatched: 13. This CDR3 spans 16 amino acids. The germline V gene encodes CDR1 MDHEN and CDR2 SYDVKM. In DNA form, the CDR3 reads TGTGCCAGCAGCCTTCTACAGGGGGCGGTTAAGAATGAGCAGTTCTTC. It translates to CASSLLQGAVKNEQFF.

This clone was counted a single time. This sequence joins TRBV6-5 and TRBJ1-1; D not certain. This CDR3 region has 14 residues. V lost 0 bases, J lost 6 bases, and 11 bases lay in between. Germline V gives CDR1 MNHEY, CDR2 SVGAGI. This chain's CDR3 is CASSYSTGAAEAFF. The CDR3 region has the DNA TGTGCCAGCAGTTACTCGACGGGTGCGGCTGAAGCTTTCTTT.

Comment on this clone: An end of the junction differs from the germline gene, which may be a read error. The rearrangement uses TRBV19 and TRBJ1-3; unclear D gene. Germline CDR1 and CDR2: LNHDA and SQIVND (reference sequence). The CDR3 has 10 amino acids. The chain's CDR3 is CASSITTGVF. The CDR3 nucleotides are TGTGCCAGTAGTATAACCACTGGGGTCTTT.

The V gene is TRBV28, the J gene TRBJ2-7, with a possible D match to TRBD1 (6 bases). Germline-derived CDR1 and CDR2 are MDHEN and SYDVKM. V was clipped by 5 bases and J by 2 bases, with 19 bases between them. This CDR3 region has 16 residues. DNA of the CDR3: TGTGCCAGCAGTCCCCTTGGACAGCCCCGGCCCTACGAGCAGTACTTC. Residues: CASSPLGQPRPYEQYF. The entire variable domain, with the rest obtained from reference TRBV28 and TRBJ2-7, is as follows: DVKVTQSSRYLVKRTGEKVFLECVQDMDHENMFWYRQDPGLGLRLIYFSYDVKMKEKGDIPEGYSVSREKKERFSLILESASTNQTSMYLCASSPLGQPRPYEQYFGPGTRLTVT.

The chain combines TRBV2 with TRBJ1-2; D remains unclear. The CDR3 is 14 residues long. V was clipped by 1 base and J by 4 bases, with 10 bases between them. In germline, CDR1 is SNHLY, CDR2 FYNNEI. CDR3 amino acids: CASSEVFRSYGYTF. In DNA form, the CDR3 reads TGTGCCAGCAGTGAAGTATTTAGATCCTATGGCTACACCTTC.

This chain joins TRBV7-9 and TRBJ1-6, with 8 bases identical to TRBD1. V lost 3 bases and J lost 1; bases outside the gene matches: 2. Looked up from germline, CDR1 is SEHNR and CDR2 is FQNEAQ (reference sequence). This CDR3 is built from 16 residues. The CDR3 protein is CASSFTGGSYNSPLHF. CDR3 in DNA: TGTGCCAGCAGCTTTACAGGGGGATCCTATAATTCACCCCTCCACTTT.

The chain recombines TRBV6-2 or TRBV6-3 with TRBJ2-2; D may be TRBD2 (5 bases). The CDR3 covers 13 residues. CDR1 MNHEY and CDR2 SVGEGT come from the germline V gene. Between the trimmed V and J ends, which lost 5 bases and 6 bases, there was a span of 10 bases. Here the CDR3 reads CASSIPGAGELFF. The DNA of the CDR3 is TGTGCCAGCAGTATCCCCGGGGCCGGGGAGCTGTTTTTT.